This T cell receptor beta chain emerged from a study of T cell repertoires in cytomegalovirus infection. Study background: Public TCR beta signatures provided an indication of both CMV infection and a matching HLA type.

The V and J ends lost 5 bases and 2 bases respectively, with 16 bases between them. The CDR3 is 16 amino acids. Remarks on this clonotype: Its antigen remains unknown.

TCRdb reprocessed the reads with MiXCR, giving one entry per CDR3 protein. The sample has roughly 69,000 distinct CDR3 sequences; 28% are singletons. Whole-study results and caveats: Identification of carriers of CMV plus the relevant HLA was achieved through cumulative public TCR beta family frequency.

The sample in question was CD8+ T cells from cultured PBMCs, obtained from culture after CMV antigen stimulation. The clonotype originates from a human donor in good health (CMV status not recorded). Some clones in this sample may be carry-over from other donors' samples. The chain employs TRBV12-3 or TRBV12-4 and TRBJ2-1; D could derive from TRBD1 or TRBD2 (5 bases each). The CDR3 loop reads CASSATGTEAYNEQFF. The DNA of the CDR3 is TGTGCCAGCAGTGCAACCGGGACCGAAGCCTACAATGAGCAGTTCTTC.